A selection of T cell receptor beta chains follows, all from one sample in a study of CD8+ T cells in alopecia areata. The assay was immunoSEQ multiplex PCR, and TCRdb's table has in-frame clones only and misses some. The table lists 150,000 to 200,000 clones, roughly 60% of them singletons. This specimen was CD4+ T cells sorted from blood, taken around week 49, from a patient treated with tofacitinib. The origin of the receptors is a human donor with alopecia areata. The conserved cysteine and the conserved F or W are not part of the CDR3 here. Each record gives: V gene, D gene, J gene, CDR3 protein. A D gene is named only where the DNA matches it firmly.

TRBV5-1,.,TRBJ2-1,ASTPSGTPNNEQF
TRBV20-1,.,TRBJ1-2,SASPSYGYT
TRBV23-1,.,TRBJ1-4,ASSQGQGRNEKLF
TRBV6-5,.,TRBJ2-3,ASSSGAHTQY
TRBV6-6,.,TRBJ1-5,ASSYRGSNQPQH
TRBV7-2,.,TRBJ1-2,ASSLDGANYGYT
TRBV4-3,.,TRBJ2-5,ASSQDGTNSETQY
TRBV11-3,.,TRBJ2-3,ASSLAGATDTQY
TRBV30,.,TRBJ1-5,AWSRQDNQPQH
TRBV2,.,TRBJ1-1,ASSEVVRVGAEAF
TRBV2,.,TRBJ1-2,ASSFYSPGYT
TRBV19,TRBD2,TRBJ2-1,ASSTLERGTYEQF
TRBV30,.,TRBJ1-1,AWRTNPNTEAF
TRBV29-1,.,TRBJ2-1,SVEVRVQVEQF
TRBV29-1,.,TRBJ2-4,SAGGQAGTKNIQY
TRBV29-1,.,TRBJ1-1,SVAELENTEAF
TRBV4-3,.,TRBJ1-6,ASSQEAGSPLH
TRBV29-1,.,TRBJ2-3,SVEAARGTDTQY
TRBV15,.,TRBJ1-6,ATSRVLGVWMALH
TRBV30,.,TRBJ1-6,AWSVSGTLH
TRBV29-1,.,TRBJ2-5,SAGESTGVGTQY
TRBV29-1,TRBD1,TRBJ2-7,SVGPSSRGYEQY
TRBV29-1,.,TRBJ1-1,SVGGAS
TRBV30,.,TRBJ1-2,ASSPGGYGYT
TRBV5-4,.,TRBJ2-1,ASSLETSPEQF
TRBV30,.,TRBJ1-1,AFRRMTEAF
TRBV29-1,TRBD1,TRBJ1-4,SVAGQVTEKLF
TRBV30,.,TRBJ1-6,AWSGRSDSPLH
TRBV30,.,TRBJ1-6,AWSRDHDSTLH
TRBV5-1,.,TRBJ2-1,ASSSNNEQF
TRBV18,.,TRBJ1-2,ASSPPGAGGGYT
TRBV6-5,TRBD1,TRBJ1-4,ASSYGTGRAEKLF
TRBV2,.,TRBJ1-5,ASSESRGGNQPQH
TRBV5-1,TRBD1,TRBJ1-2,ASSSASTGTYGYT
TRBV2,.,TRBJ1-1,ASSVQGLNTEAF
TRBV4-1,.,TRBJ1-2,ASSQTTGYT
TRBV30,.,TRBJ1-6,AWSPTPAMNSPLH
TRBV30,.,TRBJ2-3,AWSADSPFLANTQY
TRBV29-1,TRBD1,TRBJ2-7,SVGQGGGYEQY
TRBV6-5,TRBD2,TRBJ2-1,ASGETRGEQF
TRBV9,TRBD2,TRBJ2-3,ASSPRLAGGTDTQY
TRBV29-1,TRBD1,TRBJ1-1,SVEESGTVNTEAF
TRBV7-2,.,TRBJ2-7,ASGGTVPYEQY
TRBV5-6,.,TRBJ1-2,ASSLGQVGYT
TRBV29-1,.,TRBJ1-4,SVRPGIRGEKLF
TRBV9,TRBD1,TRBJ1-4,ASSAQTGMGEKLF
TRBV7-6,TRBD2,TRBJ2-5,ASSMPTGGEETQY
TRBV4-3,.,TRBJ1-4,ASSHPLMREKLF
TRBV19,.,TRBJ1-2,ASRHRDPYNYGYT
TRBV9,.,TRBJ2-1,ASSVGVEFGGEQF
TRBV29-1,.,TRBJ1-1,SVVTLQAF
TRBV9,.,TRBJ2-6,ASSPRAGGGSGANVLT
TRBV6-5,.,TRBJ1-2,ASSRTANYGYT